This TCR beta chain emerged from a study of blood T cell repertoires in COVID-19. Study as a whole: Nucleic acid was either cDNA or gDNA, and it came from T cells, B-cell-depleted T cells, or PBMCs.

Participants were aged about 18 to 90 years, lived in 20 to 25 US areas, and enrolled virtually. Which cohort a participant joined came from the clinical history participants gave. Here immunoSEQ multiplex PCR was the method, and the copy in TCRdb shows in-frame clones only, minus some. The data hold about 400,000 clones, with approximately 88% observed a single time. The CDR3 loop spans 16 amino acids. Germline V gene sequence: CDR1 MNHEY, CDR2 SMNVEV (reference sequence). Unmatched junction bases numbered 8, after V lost 6 bases and J lost 5 bases. This receptor was obtained from a woman between 40 and 50 years old with acute COVID-19. The chain joins TRBV27 to TRBJ2-2, with TRBD1 identical over 11 bases. The sequenced material came from PBMCs or T cells enriched from blood (not recorded which). Here the CDR3 DNA reads TGTGCCAGCAGCGCAGGACAGGGGGCAAGTACCGGGGAGCTGTTTTTT. Protein product: CASSAGQGASTGELFF.